The 27 T cell receptor beta chains in this list originate from one sample, sequenced in a study of cytomegalovirus exposure and HLA in healthy donors. The PCR used 60 Vbeta and 13 Jbeta primers. Using immunoSEQ multiplex PCR, the repertoire was profiled, and TCRdb retains in-frame clones only, with some absent. This sample has 90,000 to 150,000 clones, with 65% to 85% found just once. Sample: PBMCs. Receptors were obtained from a man aged 45-60 years in good health and CMV-seronegative.

This clone was observed once. The chain is built from TRBV18 and TRBJ2-5, with TRBD2 as a possible D gene (6 bases). Matching the DNA end better, TRBJ2-7 makes the J call doubtful. From germline, CDR1 is KGHSH and CDR2 LQKENI. CDR3 length equals 14 residues. The CDR3 sequence is CASSHGAGPYEQYF. CDR3 coding DNA: TGTGCCAGCTCACACGGGGCGGGACCCTACGAGCAGTACTTC.

This clone was seen a single time. The chain uses TRBV25-1 and TRBJ2-2; 14 nucleotides align to TRBD2. J lost 5 bases, V lost 6 bases, and 2 bases had no gene match. The CDR3 is 15 amino acids. The germline CDR1 and CDR2 sequences are MGHDK and SYGVNS. CDR3 sequence reads: CASRGLAGETGELFF. In DNA form, the CDR3 reads TGTGCCAGCAGGGGACTAGCGGGGGAAACCGGGGAGCTGTTTTTT. The complete variable domain, with remaining parts taken from reference TRBV25-1 and TRBJ2-2, reads EADIYQTPRYLVIGTGKKITLECSQTMGHDKMYWYQQDPGMELHLIHYSYGVNSTEKGDLSSESTVSRIRTEHFPLTLESARPSHTSQYLCASRGLAGETGELFFGEGSRLTVL.

The genes are TRBV7-9 and TRBJ2-1; 7 nucleotides match TRBD1. The CDR3 totals 11 residues. Germline lookup yields CDR1 SEHNR and CDR2 FQNEAQ (reference sequence). The ends lost 11 bases at V and 6 bases at J; junction bases unmatched: 4. CDR3 DNA sequence: TGTGCCGTACAGGGGACCAATGAGCAGTTCTTC. Its protein product is CAVQGTNEQFF. Combining the CDR3 with reference TRBV7-9 and TRBJ2-1 gives the whole variable domain DTGVSQNPRHKITKRGQNVTFRCDPISEHNRLYWYRQTLGQGPEFLTYFQNEAQLEKSRLLSDRFSAERPKGSFSTLEIQRTEQGDSAMYLCAVQGTNEQFFGPGTRLTVL.

This clone was recorded a few times. This chain joins TRBV7-2 and TRBJ2-1, with 7 nucleotides matching TRBD1. CDR1 is SGHTA, CDR2 FQGNSA, per germline. Trimming at V came to 1 base and at J to 5 bases, leaving 5 bases not matched to a gene. The CDR3 runs to 15 residues. In nucleotides, the CDR3 is TGTGCCAGCAGCTTAGACAACAGGGGCCACAATGAGCAGTTCTTC. Amino acids: CASSLDNRGHNEQFF.

This clone was recorded once. The CDR3 here is CASRASGTYEQYF. The CDR3 DNA sequence: TGTGCCAGCAGGGCTAGCGGGACCTACGAGCAGTACTTC. The chain carries TRBV6-1 and TRBJ2-7; 9 bases map to TRBD2. J gave up 2 bases and V 6 bases, and 2 bases lay outside the gene matches. The CDR3 runs 13 residues. Germline V gene sequence: CDR1 MNHNS, CDR2 SASEGT.

This clone came up once. The chain joins TRBV6-5 to TRBJ1-2; D is uncertain. CDR3 length: 14 amino acids. Deletions cut 6 bases from V and 6 bases from J, with 17 bases between. Germline V gives CDR1 MNHEY, CDR2 SVGAGI. The CDR3 coding sequence is TGTGCCAGCAGACCTACGGGGAGAGAGGATGGCTACACCTTC. This encodes CASRPTGREDGYTF.

The gene calls are TRBV27 and TRBJ2-7, with TRBD2 as a possible D gene (5 bases). V lost 2 bases and J lost 6, with 11 bases in between. This CDR3 contains 13 residues. CDR1 MNHEY and CDR2 SMNVEV come from the germline V gene (reference sequence). In nucleotides, the CDR3 is TGTGCCAGCAGTTTAACCGGGAACTCCGAGCAGTACTTC. This sequence encodes CASSLTGNSEQYF.

The chain links TRBV5-4 to TRBJ2-3; 11 bases match TRBD2. This CDR3 spans 17 amino acids. The germline gives CDR1 SGHNT, CDR2 YYREEE (reference sequence). Trimming took 4 bases from V and 4 from J; bases not matched to a gene: 11. The chain's CDR3 is CASSGILAGVGADTQYF. CDR3 nucleotide sequence: TGTGCCAGCAGCGGGATACTAGCGGGAGTTGGGGCAGATACGCAGTATTTT.

The chain uses TRBV2 and TRBJ1-6; D is unresolved. V dropped 7 bases and J dropped 7 bases, with 17 bases sitting between them. The CDR3 runs 15 residues. The germline V gene has CDR1 SNHLY and CDR2 FYNNEI. This CDR3 is CASIRSDGGNSPLHF. CDR3 nucleotides: TGTGCCAGCATAAGGTCGGACGGAGGAAATTCACCCCTCCACTTT. Looking up the rest from reference TRBV2 and TRBJ1-6 gives the full variable domain: EPEVTQTPSHQVTQMGQEVILRCVPISNHLYFYWYRQILGQKVEFLVSFYNNEISEKSEIFDDQFSVERPDGSNFTLKIRSTKLEDSAMYFCASIRSDGGNSPLHFGNGTRLTVT.

The chain employs TRBV6-5 and TRBJ1-6; D unresolved. V lost 6 bases and J lost 6, with 9 bases in between. This CDR3 spans 13 amino acids. The V gene's germline CDR1 is MNHEY and CDR2 SVGAGI. Here the CDR3 reads CASRQNFNSPLHF. CDR3 sequence (DNA): TGTGCCAGCAGACAGAATTTTAATTCACCCCTCCACTTT.

This clone occurred a few times. The genes are TRBV11-2 and TRBJ1-6; D call uncertain. This CDR3 region has 15 residues. The germline gives CDR1 SGHAT, CDR2 FQNNGV. V was trimmed by 1 base and J by 7 bases, leaving 11 bases between them. The CDR3: CASSLGEEWNSPLHF. CDR3 nucleotide sequence: TGTGCCAGCAGCTTAGGGGAGGAGTGGAATTCACCCCTCCACTTT.

The chain carries TRBV7-9 and TRBJ2-1; 7 bases are shared with TRBD2. This CDR3 has 15 amino acids. The trim removed 2 bases at V and 8 bases at J, leaving 9 bases unmatched. The V gene's germline CDR1 is SEHNR and CDR2 FQNEAQ (reference sequence). CDR3 sequence reads: CASSLSLADIDEQFF. The CDR3 nucleotides read TGTGCCAGCAGCTTAAGTCTAGCGGACATCGATGAGCAGTTCTTC.

The chain combines TRBV9 with TRBJ2-7, with a possible D match to TRBD1 (6 bases). The CDR3 runs to 13 residues. The V and J ends lost 4 bases and 5 bases respectively, with 13 bases between them. Germline lookup yields CDR1 SGDLS and CDR2 YYNGEE. The CDR3 is CASSTRQDNEQYF. CDR3 nucleotides: TGTGCCAGCAGCACCCGACAGGATAACGAGCAGTACTTC.

The chain joins TRBV19 to TRBJ2-1; 9 bases map to TRBD2. The junction had 10 bases not matched to a gene; V was cut back by 4 bases and J by 9 bases. This CDR3 has 15 residues. In germline, CDR1 is LNHDA, CDR2 SQIVND (reference sequence). The CDR3 sequence: CASSNVPGTSIEQFF. CDR3 in DNA: TGTGCCAGTAGTAACGTACCCGGGACTAGCATTGAGCAGTTCTTC.

Details on this clone: This same CDR3 is encoded by further DNA sequences in the sample. The CDR3 DNA follows: TGTGCCAGCAGGCGGGGCTACGAGCAGTACTTC. Translated: CASRRGYEQYF. The rearrangement uses TRBV27 and TRBJ2-7; maybe TRBD2 (6 bases). Trimming stripped 6 bases from V and 3 bases from J, with 6 bases between. Germline loops: CDR1 MNHEY, CDR2 SMNVEV (reference sequence). This CDR3 has 11 residues.

The genes are TRBV29-1 and TRBJ1-1; D ambiguous. Deletions cut 3 bases from V and 1 base from J, with 9 bases between. The CDR3 loop spans 13 amino acids. In germline, CDR1 is SQVTM, CDR2 ANQGSEA. In nucleotides, the CDR3 is TGCAGCGTTGAGCCCCCCGGGAACACTGAAGCTTTCTTT. Translated: CSVEPPGNTEAFF. Full variable domain (missing parts from reference TRBV29-1 and TRBJ1-1): SAVISQKPSRDICQRGTSLTIQCQVDSQVTMMFWYRQQPGQSLTLIATANQGSEATYESGFVIDKFPISRPNLTFSTLTVSNMSPEDSSIYLCSVEPPGNTEAFFGQGTRLTVV.

The genes are TRBV4-1 and TRBJ1-1; 7 bases map to TRBD1. The CDR3 is 12 amino acids. Germline V lookup: CDR1 MGHRA, CDR2 YSYEKL. With V trimmed by 5 bases and J by 7 bases, 4 bases remained unmatched. The CDR3, as DNA: TGCGCCAGCAGCGACAGGGTAGGTGAAGCTTTCTTT. Translation gives CASSDRVGEAFF.

The chain joins TRBV28 to TRBJ2-2; D remains unclear. The CDR3 loop spans 14 amino acids. In germline, CDR1 is MDHEN, CDR2 SYDVKM. V gave up 3 bases and J gave up 0 bases, with 5 bases separating them. The CDR3 protein is CASSFIPNTGELFF. For the CDR3, the DNA is TGTGCCAGCAGTTTTATCCCGAACACCGGGGAGCTGTTTTTT.

V usage is TRBV9 and J usage is TRBJ2-7; perhaps TRBD1 as D (5 bases). The CDR3 spans 15 residues. CDR1 is SGDLS, CDR2 YYNGEE, per germline. Trimming pared 0 bases from V and 2 bases from J, leaving 12 bases between. This chain's CDR3 is CASSVEGNPTYEQYF. The DNA of the CDR3 is TGTGCCAGCAGCGTAGAGGGGAACCCGACCTACGAGCAGTACTTC.

This clone was observed a single time. The V call is TRBV7-8, the J call TRBJ1-1; TRBD1 matches 7 bases. The CDR3 extends over 13 amino acids. CDR1 is SGHVS, CDR2 FQNEAQ, per germline. Losses at the gene ends were 8 bases for V and 7 bases for J; bases not matched to a gene: 10. The CDR3 region is CASAFGTEIEAFF. DNA of the CDR3: TGTGCCAGCGCCTTCGGGACAGAAATTGAAGCTTTCTTT.

The chain links TRBV7-9 to TRBJ2-4; 8 nucleotides line up with TRBD2. CDR3 length equals 18 residues. Trimming cost V 1 base and J 3 bases; bases outside gene matches: 11. Germline lookup yields CDR1 SEHNR and CDR2 FQNEAQ (reference sequence). Here the CDR3 reads CASSLVGGGRSDKNIQYF. CDR3 nucleotide sequence: TGTGCCAGCAGCTTAGTAGGTGGCGGGAGGAGCGACAAAAACATTCAGTACTTC.

The rearrangement joins TRBV7-2 to TRBJ2-3; no definite D call. V shed 4 bases and J shed 6 bases, with 17 bases lying between them. Germline assignment: CDR1 SGHTA and CDR2 FQGNSA. The CDR3 covers 15 residues. The CDR3 loop reads CASSYGGLSEDTQYF. CDR3 bases: TGTGCCAGCAGCTATGGCGGCCTAAGTGAGGATACGCAGTATTTT.

This clone appeared once. The chain recombines TRBV7-2 with TRBJ2-7, with 12 bases that match TRBD2. Unmatched junction bases numbered 4, after V lost 5 bases and J lost 2 bases. The CDR3 consists of 15 residues. Germline V gives CDR1 SGHTA, CDR2 FQGNSA. CDR3 region: CASSPWTSGAYEQYF. DNA for the CDR3: TGTGCCAGCAGCCCCTGGACTAGCGGGGCCTACGAGCAGTACTTC.

The CDR3 here is CASSNRVTYEQYF. The CDR3 region has the DNA TGTGCCAGCAGCAACAGGGTAACCTACGAGCAGTACTTC. The V gene is TRBV6-5, the J gene TRBJ2-7, with D perhaps matching TRBD1 (6 bases). Germline V CDR1 and CDR2: MNHEY, SVGAGI. CDR3 size: 13 residues. V dropped 6 bases and J dropped 2 bases, with 11 bases sitting between them.

J is TRBJ1-2 and V is TRBV15; D not certain. Germline CDR1 LNHNV, CDR2 YYDKDF (reference sequence). The CDR3 extends over 16 amino acids. V lost 0 bases, J lost 4 bases, and 15 bases lay in between. DNA for the CDR3: TGTGCCACCAGCAGAGATAGAGGCAGAAACCTCTATGGCTACACCTTC. Translation: CATSRDRGRNLYGYTF. The full variable domain, with the rest looked up from reference TRBV15 and TRBJ1-2, is DAMVIQNPRYQVTQFGKPVTLSCSQTLNHNVMYWYQQKSSQAPKLLFHYYDKDFNNEADTPDNFQSRRPNTSFCFLDIRSPGLGDTAMYLCATSRDRGRNLYGYTFGSGTRLTVV.

There are a few counts of this clone. The J gene is TRBJ1-2, the V gene TRBV15; the D gene is possibly TRBD1 (5 bases). The V gene's germline CDR1 is LNHNV and CDR2 YYDKDF (reference sequence). V gave up 1 base and J gave up 9 bases, with 18 bases separating them. This CDR3 is 15 amino acids long. Here the CDR3 reads CATSRATATTISYTF. CDR3 nucleotide sequence: TGTGCCACCAGCAGAGCGACAGCTACCACTATCAGCTACACCTTC. Full variable domain (rest looked up from reference TRBV15 and TRBJ1-2): DAMVIQNPRYQVTQFGKPVTLSCSQTLNHNVMYWYQQKSSQAPKLLFHYYDKDFNNEADTPDNFQSRRPNTSFCFLDIRSPGLGDTAMYLCATSRATATTISYTFGSGTRLTVV.

V usage is TRBV11-2 and J usage is TRBJ2-2, with a weak D call TRBD2 (6 bases). The V end lost 1 base, the J end lost 4 bases, and 10 bases lay between the germline ends. CDR3 length: 15 residues. Looked up from germline, CDR1 is SGHAT and CDR2 is FQNNGV. CDR3 DNA sequence: TGTGCCAGCAGCTTAGCGGGGGTGGGCACCGGGGAGCTGTTTTTT. It codes for CASSLAGVGTGELFF.